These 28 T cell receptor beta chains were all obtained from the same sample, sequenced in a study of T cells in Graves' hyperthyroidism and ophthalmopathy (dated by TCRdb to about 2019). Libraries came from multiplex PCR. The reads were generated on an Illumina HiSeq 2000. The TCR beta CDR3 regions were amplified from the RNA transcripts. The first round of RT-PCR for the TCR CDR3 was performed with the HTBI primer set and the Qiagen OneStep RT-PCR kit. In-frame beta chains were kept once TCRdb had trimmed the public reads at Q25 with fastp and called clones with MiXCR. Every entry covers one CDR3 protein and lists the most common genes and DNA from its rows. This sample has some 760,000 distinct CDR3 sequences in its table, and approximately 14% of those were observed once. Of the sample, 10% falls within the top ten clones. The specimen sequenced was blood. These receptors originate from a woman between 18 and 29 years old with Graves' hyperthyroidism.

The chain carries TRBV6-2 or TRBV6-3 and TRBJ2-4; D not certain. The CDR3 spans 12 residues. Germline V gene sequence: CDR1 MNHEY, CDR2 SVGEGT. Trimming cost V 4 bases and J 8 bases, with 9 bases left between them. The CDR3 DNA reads TGTGCCAGCAGTTCGCTGACGGACATTCAGTACTTC. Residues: CASSSLTDIQYF.

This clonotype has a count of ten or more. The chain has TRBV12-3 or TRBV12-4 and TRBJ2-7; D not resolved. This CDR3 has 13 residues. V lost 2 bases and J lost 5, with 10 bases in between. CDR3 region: CASSLSVGHEQYF. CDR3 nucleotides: TGTGCCAGCAGTTTAAGCGTCGGACACGAGCAGTACTTC.

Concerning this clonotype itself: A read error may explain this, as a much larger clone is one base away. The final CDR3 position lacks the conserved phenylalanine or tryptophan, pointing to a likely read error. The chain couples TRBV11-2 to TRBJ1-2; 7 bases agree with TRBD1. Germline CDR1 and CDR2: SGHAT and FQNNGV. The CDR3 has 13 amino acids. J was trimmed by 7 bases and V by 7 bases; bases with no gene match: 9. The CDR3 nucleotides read TGTGCCAGCACCCAGACAGGGATCCTTGGCTACACCATC. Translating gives CASTQTGILGYTI.

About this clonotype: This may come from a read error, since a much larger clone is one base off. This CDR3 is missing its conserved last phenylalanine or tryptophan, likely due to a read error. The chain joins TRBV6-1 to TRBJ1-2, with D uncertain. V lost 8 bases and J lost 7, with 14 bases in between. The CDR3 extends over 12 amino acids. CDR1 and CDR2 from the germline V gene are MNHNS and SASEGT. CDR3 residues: CASFKTTGGYTL. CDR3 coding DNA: TGTGCCAGCTTCAAGACTACCGGTGGCTACACCCTC.

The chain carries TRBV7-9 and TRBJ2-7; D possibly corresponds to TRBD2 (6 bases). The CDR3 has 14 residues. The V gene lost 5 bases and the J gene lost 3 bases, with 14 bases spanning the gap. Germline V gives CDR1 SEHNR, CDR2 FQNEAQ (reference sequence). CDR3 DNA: TGTGCCAGCAGCCCGACGGGGGTTCACTACGAGCAGTACTTC. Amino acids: CASSPTGVHYEQYF.

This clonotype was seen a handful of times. CDR3 amino acids: CASSREGARYGYTF. CDR3 nucleotides: TGTGCCAGCAGCAGAGAGGGGGCGCGATATGGCTACACCTTC. The V call is TRBV9, the J call TRBJ1-2; 7 bases line up with TRBD1. Per germline, CDR1 SGDLS and CDR2 YYNGEE. The CDR3 has 14 amino acids. The V and J ends lost 4 bases and 5 bases, in that order; junction bases with no gene match: 8. Drawing the rest from reference TRBV9 and TRBJ1-2, the complete variable domain is DSGVTQTPKHLITATGQRVTLRCSPRSGDLSVYWYQQSLDQGLQFLIQYYNGEERAKGNILERFSAQQFPDLHSELNLSSLELGDSALYFCASSREGARYGYTFGSGTRLTVV.

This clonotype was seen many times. The CDR3 spells CATSLGGSYNEQFF. The CDR3 nucleotides are TGTGCCACCTCCCTGGGGGGCTCCTACAATGAGCAGTTCTTC. The rearrangement links TRBV27 to TRBJ2-1, with D possibly being TRBD2 (6 bases). This CDR3 has 14 residues. V was trimmed by 10 bases and J by 0 bases, leaving 13 bases between them. Germline V lookup: CDR1 MNHEY, CDR2 SMNVEV (reference sequence).

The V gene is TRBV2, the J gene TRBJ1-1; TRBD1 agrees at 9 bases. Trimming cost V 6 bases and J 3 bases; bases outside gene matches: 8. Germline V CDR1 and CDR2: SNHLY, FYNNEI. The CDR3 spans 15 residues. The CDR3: CASSSIRQGDTEAFF. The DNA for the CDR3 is TGTGCCAGCAGCTCAATTCGACAGGGGGACACTGAAGCTTTCTTT.

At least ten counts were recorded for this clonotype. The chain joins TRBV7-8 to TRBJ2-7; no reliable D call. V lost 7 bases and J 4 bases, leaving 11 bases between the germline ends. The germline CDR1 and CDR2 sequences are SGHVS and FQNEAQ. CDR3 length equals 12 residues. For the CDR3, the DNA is TGTGCCAGCATCAAAGAACCGTACGAGCAGTACTTC. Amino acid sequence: CASIKEPYEQYF.

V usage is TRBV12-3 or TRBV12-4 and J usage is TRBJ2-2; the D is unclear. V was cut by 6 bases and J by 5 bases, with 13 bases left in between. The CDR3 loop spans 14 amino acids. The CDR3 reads CASSVQAQTGELFF. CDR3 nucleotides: TGTGCCAGCAGCGTCCAGGCTCAGACCGGGGAGCTGTTTTTT.

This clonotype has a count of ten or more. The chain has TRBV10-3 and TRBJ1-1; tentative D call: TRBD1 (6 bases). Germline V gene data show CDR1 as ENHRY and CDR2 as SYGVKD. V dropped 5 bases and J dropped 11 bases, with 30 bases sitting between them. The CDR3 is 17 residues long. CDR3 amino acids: CAISPQGTEGKGRVAFF. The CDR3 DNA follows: TGTGCCATCAGTCCCCAGGGGACGGAGGGCAAGGGACGAGTGGCTTTCTTT.

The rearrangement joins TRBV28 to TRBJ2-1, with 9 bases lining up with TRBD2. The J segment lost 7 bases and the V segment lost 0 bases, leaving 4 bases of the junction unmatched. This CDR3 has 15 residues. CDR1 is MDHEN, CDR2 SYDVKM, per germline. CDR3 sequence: CASSLWSSGSNEQFF. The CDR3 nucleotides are TGTGCCAGCAGTTTATGGAGTAGCGGGAGTAATGAGCAGTTCTTC.

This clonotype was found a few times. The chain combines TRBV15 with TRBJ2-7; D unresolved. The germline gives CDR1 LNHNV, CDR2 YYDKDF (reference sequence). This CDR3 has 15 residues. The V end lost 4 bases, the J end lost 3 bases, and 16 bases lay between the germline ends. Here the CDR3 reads CATSMWRGVYYEQYF. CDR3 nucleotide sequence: TGTGCCACCAGCATGTGGAGAGGAGTCTACTACGAGCAGTACTTC.

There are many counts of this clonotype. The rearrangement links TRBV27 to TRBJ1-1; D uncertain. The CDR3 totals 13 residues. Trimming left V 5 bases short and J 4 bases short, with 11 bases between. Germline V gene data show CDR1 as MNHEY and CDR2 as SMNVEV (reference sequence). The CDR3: CASSPRGVTEAFF. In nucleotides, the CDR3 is TGTGCCAGCAGTCCCAGAGGAGTCACTGAAGCTTTCTTT.

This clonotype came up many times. This CDR3 is CASSLAGTQRLAFF. CDR3 bases: TGTGCCAGCAGCTTGGCCGGGACCCAAAGGCTAGCTTTCTTT. This chain joins TRBV7-2 and TRBJ1-1, with TRBD1 as a possible D gene (5 bases). With 3 bases removed from V and 10 bases from J, the gap between germline ends came to 18 bases. CDR3 size: 14 residues. Germline assignment: CDR1 SGHTA and CDR2 FQGNSA.

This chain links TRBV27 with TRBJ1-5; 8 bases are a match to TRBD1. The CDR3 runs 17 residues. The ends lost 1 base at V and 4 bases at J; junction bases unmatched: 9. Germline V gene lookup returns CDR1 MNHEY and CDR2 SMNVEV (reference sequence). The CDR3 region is CASSLYPGGDRNQPQHF. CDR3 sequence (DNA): TGTGCCAGCAGTTTATACCCAGGGGGCGACCGGAATCAGCCCCAGCATTTT.

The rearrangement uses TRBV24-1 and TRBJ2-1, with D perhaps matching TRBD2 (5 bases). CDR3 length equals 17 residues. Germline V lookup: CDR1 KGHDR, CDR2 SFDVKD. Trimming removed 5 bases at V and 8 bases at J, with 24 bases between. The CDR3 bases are TGTGCCACCAGTGCTCATAGCGTTGTAGGGCCTCCGTATGAGCAGTTCTTC. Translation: CATSAHSVVGPPYEQFF.

The CDR3 here is CSVGWYSNQPQHF. The DNA for the CDR3 is TGCAGCGTAGGTTGGTATAGCAATCAGCCCCAGCATTTT. V and J are TRBV29-1 and TRBJ1-5; D is undetermined. V lost 6 bases, J lost 0 bases, and 9 bases lay in between. The CDR3 totals 13 residues. Germline CDR1 and CDR2: SQVTM and ANQGSEA. Full variable domain (missing parts from reference TRBV29-1 and TRBJ1-5): SAVISQKPSRDICQRGTSLTIQCQVDSQVTMMFWYRQQPGQSLTLIATANQGSEATYESGFVIDKFPISRPNLTFSTLTVSNMSPEDSSIYLCSVGWYSNQPQHFGDGTRLSIL.

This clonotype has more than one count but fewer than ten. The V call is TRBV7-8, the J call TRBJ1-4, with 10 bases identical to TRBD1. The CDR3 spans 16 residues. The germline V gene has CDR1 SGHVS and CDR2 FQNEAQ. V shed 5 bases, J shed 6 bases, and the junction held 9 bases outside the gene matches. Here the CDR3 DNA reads TGTGCCAGCAGCCAAGGGGTCGGGACAGGGGATGAAAAACTGTTTTTT. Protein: CASSQGVGTGDEKLFF.

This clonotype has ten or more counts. The CDR3 spells CASSQEGVQGAEGYTF. Here the CDR3 DNA reads TGCGCCAGCAGCCAAGAAGGAGTGCAGGGGGCGGAGGGCTACACCTTC. This chain connects TRBV4-1 to TRBJ1-2; 8 bases match TRBD1. The V gene end was trimmed by 0 bases and the J gene end by 8 bases; junction bases not matched to a gene: 11. The germline V gene encodes CDR1 MGHRA and CDR2 YSYEKL. The CDR3 length is 16 residues.

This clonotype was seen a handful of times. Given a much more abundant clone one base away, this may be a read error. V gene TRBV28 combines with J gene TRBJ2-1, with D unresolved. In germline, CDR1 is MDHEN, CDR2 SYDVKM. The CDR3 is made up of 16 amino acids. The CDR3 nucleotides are TGTGCCAGCAGTTTAGCCAGTGCCCTTTCCTACAGTGAGCAGTTCTTC. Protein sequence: CASSLASALSYSEQFF. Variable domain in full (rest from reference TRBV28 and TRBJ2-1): DVKVTQSSRYLVKRTGEKVFLECVQDMDHENMFWYRQDPGLGLRLIYFSYDVKMKEKGDIPEGYSVSREKKERFSLILESASTNQTSMYLCASSLASALSYSEQFFGPGTRLTVL.

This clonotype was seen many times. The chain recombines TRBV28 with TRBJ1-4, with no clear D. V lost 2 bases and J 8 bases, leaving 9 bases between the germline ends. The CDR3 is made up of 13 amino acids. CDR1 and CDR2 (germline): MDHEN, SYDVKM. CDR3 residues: CASSLSLGEKLFF. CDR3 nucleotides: TGTGCCAGCAGTTTAAGTCTTGGCGAAAAACTGTTTTTT.

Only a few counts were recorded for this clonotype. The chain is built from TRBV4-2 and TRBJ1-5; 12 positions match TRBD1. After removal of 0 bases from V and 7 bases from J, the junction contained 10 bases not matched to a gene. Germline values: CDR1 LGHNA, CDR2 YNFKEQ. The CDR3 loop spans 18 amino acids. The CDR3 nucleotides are TGTGCCAGCAGCCAAGATATCGGGGGACAGGGGGCCAGGCAGCCCCAGCATTTT. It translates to CASSQDIGGQGARQPQHF.

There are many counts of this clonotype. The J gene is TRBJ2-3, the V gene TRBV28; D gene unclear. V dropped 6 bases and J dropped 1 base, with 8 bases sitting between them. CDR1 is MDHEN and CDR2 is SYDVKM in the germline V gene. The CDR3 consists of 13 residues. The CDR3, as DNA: TGTGCCAGCAGGGCGAAGGGCACAGATACGCAGTATTTT. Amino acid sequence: CASRAKGTDTQYF.

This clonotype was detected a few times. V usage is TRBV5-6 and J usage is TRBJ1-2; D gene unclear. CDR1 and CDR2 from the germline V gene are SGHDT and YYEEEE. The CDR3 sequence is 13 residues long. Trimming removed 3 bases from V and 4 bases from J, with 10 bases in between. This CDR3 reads CASSSNLLYGYTF. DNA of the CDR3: TGTGCCAGCAGCTCAAACCTTCTCTATGGCTACACCTTC.

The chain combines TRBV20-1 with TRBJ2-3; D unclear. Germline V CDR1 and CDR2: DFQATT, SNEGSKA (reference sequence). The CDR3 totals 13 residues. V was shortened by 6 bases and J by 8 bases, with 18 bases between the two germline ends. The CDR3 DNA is TGCAGTGCGGTCGCTCGGGTTTCGGCTACGCAGTATTTT. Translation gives CSAVARVSATQYF.

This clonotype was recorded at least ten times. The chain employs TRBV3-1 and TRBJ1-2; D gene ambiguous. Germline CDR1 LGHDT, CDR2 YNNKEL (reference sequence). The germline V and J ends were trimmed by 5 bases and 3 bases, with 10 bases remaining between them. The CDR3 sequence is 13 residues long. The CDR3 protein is CASSLTADYGYTF. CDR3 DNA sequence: TGTGCCAGCAGCTTAACAGCAGACTATGGCTACACCTTC.

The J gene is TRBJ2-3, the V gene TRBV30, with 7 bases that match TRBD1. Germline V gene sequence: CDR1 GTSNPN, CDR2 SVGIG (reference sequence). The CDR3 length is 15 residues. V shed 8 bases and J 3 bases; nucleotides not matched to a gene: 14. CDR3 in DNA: TGTGCCCGTGCACCCGGACAGGTTAGGACAGATACGCAGTATTTT. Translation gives CARAPGQVRTDTQYF.